The clone carrying this T cell receptor beta chain was seen repeatedly, ten times or more. Its antigen remains unidentified. The sample originates from a study of blood T cells in healthy people across ages. The study, taken as a whole, reports: Observed TCR beta diversity per million T cells went down as age went up. This fall followed a roughly linear course with age.

The CDR3 runs 13 residues. Germline V lookup: CDR1 SGHKS, CDR2 YYEKEE (reference sequence). Trimming stripped 1 base from V and 1 base from J, with 5 bases between. Primed by a sample-barcoded 5' primer and a J-beta primer mix, a second PCR proceeded for about 7 to 11 cycles. MiXCR, run by TCRdb on the 5' RACE reads, gives a single entry per CDR3 protein. The profile shows hundreds of thousands of distinct CDR3 sequences, approximately 30% of them singletons. The chain employs TRBV5-5 and TRBJ1-1; D is uncertain. The sample was blood. The TCR sequence derives from a woman of 80 years or more in good health. CDR3 DNA: TGTGCCAGCAGCTTGTTTACGAACACTGAAGCTTTCTTT. This gives the protein CASSLFTNTEAFF.